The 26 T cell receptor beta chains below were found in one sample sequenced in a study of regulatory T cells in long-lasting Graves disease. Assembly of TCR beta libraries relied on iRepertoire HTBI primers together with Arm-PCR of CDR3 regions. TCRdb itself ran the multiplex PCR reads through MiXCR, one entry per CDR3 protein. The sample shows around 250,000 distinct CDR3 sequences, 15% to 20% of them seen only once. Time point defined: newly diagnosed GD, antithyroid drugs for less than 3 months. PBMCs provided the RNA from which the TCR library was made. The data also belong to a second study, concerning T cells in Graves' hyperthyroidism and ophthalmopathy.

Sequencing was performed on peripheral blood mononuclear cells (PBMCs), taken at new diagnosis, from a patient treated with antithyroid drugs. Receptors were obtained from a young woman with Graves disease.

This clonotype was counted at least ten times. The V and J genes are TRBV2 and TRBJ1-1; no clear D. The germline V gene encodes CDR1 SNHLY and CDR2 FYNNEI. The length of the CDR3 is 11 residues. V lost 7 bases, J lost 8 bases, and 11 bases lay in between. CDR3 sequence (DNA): TGTGCCAGCATTGGGCCTAGGGAAGCTTTCTTT. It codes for CASIGPREAFF. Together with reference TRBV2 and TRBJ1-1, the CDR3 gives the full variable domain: EPEVTQTPSHQVTQMGQEVILRCVPISNHLYFYWYRQILGQKVEFLVSFYNNEISEKSEIFDDQFSVERPDGSNFTLKIRSTKLEDSAMYFCASIGPREAFFGQGTRLTVV.

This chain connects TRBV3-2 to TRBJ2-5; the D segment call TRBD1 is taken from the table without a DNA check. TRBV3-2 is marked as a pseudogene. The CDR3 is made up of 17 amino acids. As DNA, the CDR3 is TGTGCCAGCAGCCAAGGCAACTCGGGGACAGGGCAAGAGACCCAGTACTTC. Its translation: CASSQGNSGTGQETQYF.

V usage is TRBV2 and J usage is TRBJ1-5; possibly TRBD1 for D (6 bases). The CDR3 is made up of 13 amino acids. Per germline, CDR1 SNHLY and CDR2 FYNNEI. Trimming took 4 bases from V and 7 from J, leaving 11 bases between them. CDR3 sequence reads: CASSGGQGQPQHF. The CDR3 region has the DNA TGTGCCAGCAGTGGGGGACAAGGCCAGCCCCAGCATTTT.

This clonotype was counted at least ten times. The CDR3 loop reads CASSPLTPRWDGYTF. The CDR3 DNA reads as TGCGCCAGCAGCCCCCTGACTCCGAGATGGGATGGCTACACCTTC. The chain is built from TRBV5-1 and TRBJ1-2; D not resolved. The CDR3 loop spans 15 amino acids. Germline CDR1 is SGHRS and CDR2 is YFSETQ. Trimming left V 4 bases short and J 6 bases short, with 19 bases between.

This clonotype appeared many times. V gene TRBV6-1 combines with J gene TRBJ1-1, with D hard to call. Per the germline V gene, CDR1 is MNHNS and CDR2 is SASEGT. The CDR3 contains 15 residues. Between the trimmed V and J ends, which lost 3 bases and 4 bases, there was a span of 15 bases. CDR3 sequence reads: CASSEGRRYSTEAFF. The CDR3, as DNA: TGTGCCAGCAGTGAGGGGAGGAGGTATAGCACTGAAGCTTTCTTT.

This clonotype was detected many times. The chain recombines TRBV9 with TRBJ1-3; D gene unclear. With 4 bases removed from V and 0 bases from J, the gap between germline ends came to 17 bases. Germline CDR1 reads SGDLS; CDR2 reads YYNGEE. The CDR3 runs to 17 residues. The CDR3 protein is CASSPRPEENSGNTIYF. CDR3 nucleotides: TGTGCCAGCAGCCCCCGCCCGGAGGAAAACTCTGGAAACACCATATATTTT.

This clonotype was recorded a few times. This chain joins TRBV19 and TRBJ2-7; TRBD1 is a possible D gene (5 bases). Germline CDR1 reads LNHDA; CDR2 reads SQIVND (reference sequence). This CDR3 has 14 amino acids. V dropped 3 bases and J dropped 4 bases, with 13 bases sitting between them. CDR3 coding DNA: TGTGCCAGTAGTATTCGCAGGGCCGGGTACGAGCAGTACTTC. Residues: CASSIRRAGYEQYF.

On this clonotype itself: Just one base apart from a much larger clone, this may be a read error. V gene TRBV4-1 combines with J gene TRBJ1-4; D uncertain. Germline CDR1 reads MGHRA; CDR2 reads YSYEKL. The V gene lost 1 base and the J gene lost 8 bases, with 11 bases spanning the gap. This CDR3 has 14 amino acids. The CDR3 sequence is CASSQGLRKEKLFF. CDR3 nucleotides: TGCGCCAGCAGCCAAGGCTTGAGGAAGGAAAAACTGTTTTTT.

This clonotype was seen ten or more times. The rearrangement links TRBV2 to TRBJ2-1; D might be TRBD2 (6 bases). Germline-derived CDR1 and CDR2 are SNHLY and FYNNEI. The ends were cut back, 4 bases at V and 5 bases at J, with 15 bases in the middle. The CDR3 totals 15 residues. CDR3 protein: CASSVAEVINNEQFF. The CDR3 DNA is TGTGCCAGCAGTGTAGCGGAGGTGATAAACAATGAGCAGTTCTTC.

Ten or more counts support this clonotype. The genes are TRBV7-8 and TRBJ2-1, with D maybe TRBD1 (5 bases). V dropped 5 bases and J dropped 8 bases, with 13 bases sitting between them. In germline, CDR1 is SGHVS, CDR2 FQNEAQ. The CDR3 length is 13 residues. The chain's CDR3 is CASSPSQGDEQFF. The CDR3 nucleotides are TGTGCCAGCAGCCCAAGTCAAGGGGATGAGCAGTTCTTC.

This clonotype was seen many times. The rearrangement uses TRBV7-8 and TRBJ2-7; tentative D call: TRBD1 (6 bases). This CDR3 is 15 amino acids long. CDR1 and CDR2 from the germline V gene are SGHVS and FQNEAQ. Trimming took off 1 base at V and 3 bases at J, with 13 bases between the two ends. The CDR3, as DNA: TGTGCCAGCAGCTTAGGGCAGGGGCAAAACTACGAGCAGTACTTC. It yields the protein CASSLGQGQNYEQYF.

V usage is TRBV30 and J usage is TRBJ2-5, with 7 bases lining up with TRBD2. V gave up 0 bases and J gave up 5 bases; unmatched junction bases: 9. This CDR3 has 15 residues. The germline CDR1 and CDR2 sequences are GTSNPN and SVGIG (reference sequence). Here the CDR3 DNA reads TGTGCCTGGAGTGTACAAGCGGGGACCGGGGAGACCCAGTACTTC. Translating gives CAWSVQAGTGETQYF. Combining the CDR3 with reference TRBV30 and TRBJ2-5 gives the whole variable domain SQTIHQWPATLVQPVGSPLSLECTVEGTSNPNLYWYRQAAGRGLQLLFYSVGIGQISSEVPQNLSASRPQDRQFILSSKKLLLSDSGFYLCAWSVQAGTGETQYFGPGTRLLVL.

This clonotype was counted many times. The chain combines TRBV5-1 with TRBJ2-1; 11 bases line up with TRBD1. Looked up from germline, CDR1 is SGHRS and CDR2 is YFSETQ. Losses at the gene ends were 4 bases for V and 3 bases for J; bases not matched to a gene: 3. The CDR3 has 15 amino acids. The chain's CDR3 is CASSPGTGGYNEQFF. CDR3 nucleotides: TGCGCCAGCAGCCCCGGGACAGGGGGCTACAATGAGCAGTTCTTC.

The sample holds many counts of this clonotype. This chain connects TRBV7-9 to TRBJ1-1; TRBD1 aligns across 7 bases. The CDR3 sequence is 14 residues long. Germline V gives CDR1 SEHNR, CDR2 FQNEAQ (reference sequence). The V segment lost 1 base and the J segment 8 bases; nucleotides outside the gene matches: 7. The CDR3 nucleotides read TGTGCCAGCAGCTTAGGCCAGACAGGGTTGGAAGCTTTCTTT. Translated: CASSLGQTGLEAFF.

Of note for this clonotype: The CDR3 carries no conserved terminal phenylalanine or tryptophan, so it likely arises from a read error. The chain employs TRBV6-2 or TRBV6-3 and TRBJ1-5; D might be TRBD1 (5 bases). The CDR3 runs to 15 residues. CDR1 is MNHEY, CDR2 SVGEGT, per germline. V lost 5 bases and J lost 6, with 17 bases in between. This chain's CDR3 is CASSETIGDLQPQHL. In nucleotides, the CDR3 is TGTGCCAGCAGTGAAACGATAGGGGATCTTCAGCCCCAGCATCTT.

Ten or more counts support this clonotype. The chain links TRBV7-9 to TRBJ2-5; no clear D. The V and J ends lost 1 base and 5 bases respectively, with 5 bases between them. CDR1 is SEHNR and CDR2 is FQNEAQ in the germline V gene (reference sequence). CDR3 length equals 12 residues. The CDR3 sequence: CASSLGAETQYF. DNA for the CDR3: TGTGCCAGCAGCTTAGGAGCTGAGACCCAGTACTTC.

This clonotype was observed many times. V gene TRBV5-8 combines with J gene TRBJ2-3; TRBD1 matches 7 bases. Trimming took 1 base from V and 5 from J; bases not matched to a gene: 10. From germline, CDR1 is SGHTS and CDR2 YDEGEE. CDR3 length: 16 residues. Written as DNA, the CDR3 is TGTGCCAGCAGCTTGAGATCGACAGGGAAAGAAGATACGCAGTATTTT. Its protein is CASSLRSTGKEDTQYF.

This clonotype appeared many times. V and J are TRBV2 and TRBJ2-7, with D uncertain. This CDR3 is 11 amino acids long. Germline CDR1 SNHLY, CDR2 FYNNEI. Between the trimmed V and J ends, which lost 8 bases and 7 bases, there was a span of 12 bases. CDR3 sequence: CASAPPREQYF. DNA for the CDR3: TGTGCCAGCGCGCCACCGAGAGAGCAGTACTTC.

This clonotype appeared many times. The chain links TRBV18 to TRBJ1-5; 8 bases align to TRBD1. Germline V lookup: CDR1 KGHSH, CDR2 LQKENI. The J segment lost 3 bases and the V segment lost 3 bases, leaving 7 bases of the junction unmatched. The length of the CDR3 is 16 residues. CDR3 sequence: CASSPGDRGLNQPQHF. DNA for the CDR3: TGTGCCAGCTCACCGGGAGACAGGGGTCTCAATCAGCCCCAGCATTTT.

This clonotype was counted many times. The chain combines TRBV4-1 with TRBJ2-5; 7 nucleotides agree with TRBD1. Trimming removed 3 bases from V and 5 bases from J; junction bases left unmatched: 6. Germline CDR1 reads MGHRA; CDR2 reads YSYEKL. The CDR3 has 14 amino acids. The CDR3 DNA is TGCGCCAGCAGCCAGCCCGGACAGGCGGAGACCCAGTACTTC. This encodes CASSQPGQAETQYF.

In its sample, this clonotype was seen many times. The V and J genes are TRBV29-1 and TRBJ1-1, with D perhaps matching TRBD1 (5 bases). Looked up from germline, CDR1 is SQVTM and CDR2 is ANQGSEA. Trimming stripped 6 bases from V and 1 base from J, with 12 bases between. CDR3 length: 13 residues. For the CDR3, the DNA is TGCAGCGTCTCGGGGCTAAAGAACACTGAAGCTTTCTTT. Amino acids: CSVSGLKNTEAFF.

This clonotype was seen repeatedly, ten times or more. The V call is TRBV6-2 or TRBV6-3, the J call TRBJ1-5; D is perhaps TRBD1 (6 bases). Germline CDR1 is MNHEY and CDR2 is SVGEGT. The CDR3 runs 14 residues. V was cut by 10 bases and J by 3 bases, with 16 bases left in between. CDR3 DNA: TGTGCCACACGCTCGACAGGCGTCAATCAGCCCCAGCATTTT. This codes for CATRSTGVNQPQHF.

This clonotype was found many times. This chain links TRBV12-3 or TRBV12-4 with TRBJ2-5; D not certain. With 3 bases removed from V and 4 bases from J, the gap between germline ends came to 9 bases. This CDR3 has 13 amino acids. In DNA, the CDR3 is TGTGCCAGCAGTTTCGGCTCTTCAGAGACCCAGTACTTC. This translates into CASSFGSSETQYF.

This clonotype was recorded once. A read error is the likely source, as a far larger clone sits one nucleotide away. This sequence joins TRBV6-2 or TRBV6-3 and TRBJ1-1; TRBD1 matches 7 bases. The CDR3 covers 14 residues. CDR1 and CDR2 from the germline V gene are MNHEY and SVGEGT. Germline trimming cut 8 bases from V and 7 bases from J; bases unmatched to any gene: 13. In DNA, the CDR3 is TGTGCCAGCGGGGACAGCGCGGTTGTAGTTGAAGCTTTCTTT. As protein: CASGDSAVVVEAFF.

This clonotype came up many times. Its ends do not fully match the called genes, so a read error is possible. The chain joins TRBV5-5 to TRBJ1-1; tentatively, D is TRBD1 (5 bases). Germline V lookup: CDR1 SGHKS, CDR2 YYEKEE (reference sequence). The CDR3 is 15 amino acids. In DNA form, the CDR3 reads TGCGCCAGCAGTAAGTCCAGCCGGGGGGACTCTGAAGCTTTCTTT. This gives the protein CASSKSSRGDSEAFF.

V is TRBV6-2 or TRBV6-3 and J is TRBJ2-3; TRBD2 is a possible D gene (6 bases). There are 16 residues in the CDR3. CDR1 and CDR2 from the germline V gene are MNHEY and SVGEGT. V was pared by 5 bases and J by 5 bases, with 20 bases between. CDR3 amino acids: CASSEGTGYGGDTQYF. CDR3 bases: TGTGCCAGCAGTGAAGGTACGGGATACGGGGGAGATACGCAGTATTTT.